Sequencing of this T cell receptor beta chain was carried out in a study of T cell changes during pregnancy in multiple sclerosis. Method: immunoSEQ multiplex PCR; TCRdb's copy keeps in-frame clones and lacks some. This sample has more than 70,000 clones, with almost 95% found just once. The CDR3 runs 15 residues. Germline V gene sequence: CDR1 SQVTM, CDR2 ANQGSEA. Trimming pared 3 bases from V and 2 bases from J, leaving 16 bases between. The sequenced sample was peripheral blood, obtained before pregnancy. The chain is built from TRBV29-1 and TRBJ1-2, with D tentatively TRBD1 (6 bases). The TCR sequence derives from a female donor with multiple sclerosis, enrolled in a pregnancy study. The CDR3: CSVEGADSSNYGYTF. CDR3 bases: TGCAGCGTTGAGGGGGCCGACAGCTCAAACTATGGCTACACCTTC. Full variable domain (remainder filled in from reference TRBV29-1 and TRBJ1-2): SAVISQKPSRDICQRGTSLTIQCQVDSQVTMMFWYRQQPGQSLTLIATANQGSEATYESGFVIDKFPISRPNLTFSTLTVSNMSPEDSSIYLCSVEGADSSNYGYTFGSGTRLTVV.